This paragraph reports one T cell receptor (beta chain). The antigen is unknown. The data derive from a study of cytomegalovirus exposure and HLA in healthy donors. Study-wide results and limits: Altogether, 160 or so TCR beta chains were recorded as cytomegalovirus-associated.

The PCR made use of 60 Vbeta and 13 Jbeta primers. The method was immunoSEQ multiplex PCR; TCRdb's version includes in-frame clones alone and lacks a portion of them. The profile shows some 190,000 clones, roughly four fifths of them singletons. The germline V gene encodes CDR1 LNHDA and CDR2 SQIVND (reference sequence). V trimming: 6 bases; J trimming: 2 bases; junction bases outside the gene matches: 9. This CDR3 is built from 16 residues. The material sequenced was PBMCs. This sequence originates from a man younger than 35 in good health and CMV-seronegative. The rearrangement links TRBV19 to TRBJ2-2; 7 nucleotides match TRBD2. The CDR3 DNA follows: TGTGCCAGTAGCACGATGGGGGGGGGAAACACCGGGGAGCTGTTTTTT. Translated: CASSTMGGGNTGELFF.